This T cell receptor beta chain was recorded in a study of early T cells in non-severe SARS-CoV-2 infection. Background on the study: Sequenced material consisted of bulk RNA (from unsorted whole blood), and chains were unpaired. Study findings and constraints: Database matching using VDJdb favored anti-spike CD8 responses, with private and CD4 specificities left missing.

Individual cDNA molecules received unique molecular identifiers during library preparation. Each CDR3 protein gets one entry after TCRdb re-called the 5' RACE reads with MiXCR. Of 60,000 to 70,000 distinct CDR3 sequences listed, 9.1% were seen once; the top ten hold 3.2%. Germline V gene lookup returns CDR1 MDHEN and CDR2 SYDVKM. The CDR3 extends over 13 amino acids. V lost 9 bases to trimming and J lost 4 bases; unmatched junction nucleotides: 4. A remark on this clonotype: As yet, its antigen is unknown.

This chain connects TRBV28 to TRBJ2-5; the match to TRBD2 covers 11 bases. The material sequenced was whole blood. This clonotype originated in an adult who was a healthcare worker with PCR-confirmed SARS-CoV-2 infection or an uninfected control (not recorded which). The DNA for the CDR3 is TGTGCCAGTCTTAGCGGGAGGGTAGAGACCCAGTACTTC. This gives the protein CASLSGRVETQYF.